This T cell receptor beta chain derives from a study of early T cells in non-severe SARS-CoV-2 infection. At the level of the study: With bulk RNA from unsorted whole blood as input, sequencing yielded unpaired chains. Study-level results: Comparison of clonotypes with VDJdb favored anti-spike CD8 responses while missing private and CD4 specificities.

After removal of 0 bases from V and 11 bases from J, the junction contained 6 bases not matched to a gene. This CDR3 is built from 13 residues. The germline V gene has CDR1 MNHNS and CDR2 SASEGT. About this clonotype itself: What it recognizes is unknown.

Each cDNA molecule carried a unique molecular identifier. TCRdb re-analysed the 5' RACE reads in MiXCR, keeping a single row per CDR3 protein. The profile shows 97,000 or so distinct CDR3 sequences, 11% of them singletons. The material sequenced was whole blood, taken at baseline. The chain couples TRBV6-1 to TRBJ1-1, with 7 bases fitting TRBD1. The origin of this receptor is an adult who was a healthcare worker with PCR-confirmed SARS-CoV-2 infection or an uninfected control (not recorded which). The CDR3 is CASSEATGNGAFF. DNA of the CDR3: TGTGCCAGCAGTGAAGCGACAGGGAATGGGGCTTTCTTT.